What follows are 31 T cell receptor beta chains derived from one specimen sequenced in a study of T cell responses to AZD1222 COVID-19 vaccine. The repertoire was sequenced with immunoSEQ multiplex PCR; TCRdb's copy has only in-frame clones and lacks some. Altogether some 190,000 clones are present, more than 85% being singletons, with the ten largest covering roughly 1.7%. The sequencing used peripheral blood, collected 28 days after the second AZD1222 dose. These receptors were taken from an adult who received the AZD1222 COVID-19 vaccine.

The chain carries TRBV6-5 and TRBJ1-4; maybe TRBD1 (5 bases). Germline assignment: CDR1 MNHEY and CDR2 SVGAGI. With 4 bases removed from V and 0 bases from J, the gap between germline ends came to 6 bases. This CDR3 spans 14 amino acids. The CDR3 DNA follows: TGTGCCAGCAGTTCGACAGCAACTAATGAAAAACTGTTTTTT. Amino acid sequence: CASSSTATNEKLFF.

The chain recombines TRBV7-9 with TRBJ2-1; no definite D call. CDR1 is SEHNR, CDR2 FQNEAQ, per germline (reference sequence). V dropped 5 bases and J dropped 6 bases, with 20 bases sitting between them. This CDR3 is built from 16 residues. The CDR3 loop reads CASSPHWSLSFNEQFF. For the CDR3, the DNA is TGTGCCAGCAGCCCCCATTGGAGTCTGTCTTTCAATGAGCAGTTCTTC.

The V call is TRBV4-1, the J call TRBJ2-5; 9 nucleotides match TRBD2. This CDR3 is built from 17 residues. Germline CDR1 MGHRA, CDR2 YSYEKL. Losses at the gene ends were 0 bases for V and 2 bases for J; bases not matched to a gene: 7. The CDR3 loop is CASSQEPGLALQETQYF. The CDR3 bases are TGCGCCAGCAGCCAAGAGCCGGGACTAGCACTTCAAGAGACCCAGTACTTC.

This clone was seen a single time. CDR3 residues: CASSLGPTGPGNTIYF. DNA of the CDR3: TGCGCCAGCAGCTTGGGACCGACAGGTCCTGGAAACACCATATATTTT. This chain links TRBV5-1 with TRBJ1-3; D is perhaps TRBD1 (6 bases). CDR1 SGHRS and CDR2 YFSETQ come from the germline V gene. This CDR3 is 16 amino acids long. V shed 0 bases and J shed 2 bases, with 12 bases lying between them.

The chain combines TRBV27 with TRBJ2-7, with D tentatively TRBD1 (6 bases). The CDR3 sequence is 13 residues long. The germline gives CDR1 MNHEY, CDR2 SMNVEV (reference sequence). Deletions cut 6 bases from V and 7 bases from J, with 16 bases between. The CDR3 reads CASRGQPRLEQYF. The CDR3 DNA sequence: TGTGCCAGCAGAGGACAGCCTCGATTAGAGCAGTACTTC.

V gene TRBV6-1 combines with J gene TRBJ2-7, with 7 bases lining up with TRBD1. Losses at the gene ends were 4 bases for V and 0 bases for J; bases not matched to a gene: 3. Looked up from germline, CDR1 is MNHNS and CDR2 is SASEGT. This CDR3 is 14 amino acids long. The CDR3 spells CASSGDSVSYEQYF. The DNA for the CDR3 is TGTGCCAGCAGTGGGGACAGTGTCTCCTACGAGCAGTACTTC.

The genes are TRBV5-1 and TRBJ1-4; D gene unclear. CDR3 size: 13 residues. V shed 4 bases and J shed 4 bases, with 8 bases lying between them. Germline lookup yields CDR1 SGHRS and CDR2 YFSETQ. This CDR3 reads CASSEGVNEKLFF. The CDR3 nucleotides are TGCGCCAGCAGCGAGGGAGTTAATGAAAAACTGTTTTTT.

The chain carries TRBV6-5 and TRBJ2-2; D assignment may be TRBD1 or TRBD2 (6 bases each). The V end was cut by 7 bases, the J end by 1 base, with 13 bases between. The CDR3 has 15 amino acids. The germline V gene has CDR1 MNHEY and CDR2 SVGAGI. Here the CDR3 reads CASTRGTLNTGELFF. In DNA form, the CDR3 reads TGTGCCAGCACCCGGGGGACACTGAACACCGGGGAGCTGTTTTTT.

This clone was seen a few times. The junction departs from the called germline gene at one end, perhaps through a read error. CDR3 region: CASRLAGPDDTEAFF. The CDR3 DNA is TGTGCCAGCAGATTGGCAGGGCCAGACGATACTGAAGCTTTCTTT. The gene calls are TRBV5-4 and TRBJ1-1; TRBD1 is a possible D gene (5 bases). CDR3 size: 15 residues. CDR1 SGHNT and CDR2 YYREEE come from the germline V gene (reference sequence).

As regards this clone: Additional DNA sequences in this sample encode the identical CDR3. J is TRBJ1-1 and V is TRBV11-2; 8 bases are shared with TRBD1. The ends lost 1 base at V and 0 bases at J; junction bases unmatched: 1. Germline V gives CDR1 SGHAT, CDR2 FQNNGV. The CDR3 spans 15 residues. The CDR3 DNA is TGTGCCAGCAGCTTAGGGGACAGGATGAACACTGAAGCTTTCTTT. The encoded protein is CASSLGDRMNTEAFF.

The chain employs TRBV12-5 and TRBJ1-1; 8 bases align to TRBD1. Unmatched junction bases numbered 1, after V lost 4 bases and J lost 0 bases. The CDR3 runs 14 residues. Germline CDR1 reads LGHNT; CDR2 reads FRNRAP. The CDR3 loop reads CASGWDRLNTEAFF. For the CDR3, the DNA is TGTGCTAGTGGTTGGGACAGGTTGAACACTGAAGCTTTCTTT.

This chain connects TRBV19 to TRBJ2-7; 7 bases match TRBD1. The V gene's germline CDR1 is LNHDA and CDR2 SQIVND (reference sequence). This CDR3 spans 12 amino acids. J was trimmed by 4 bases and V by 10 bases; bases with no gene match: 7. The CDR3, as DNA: TGTGCCACCCGTCAGGGGGTGTACGAGCAGTACTTC. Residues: CATRQGVYEQYF.

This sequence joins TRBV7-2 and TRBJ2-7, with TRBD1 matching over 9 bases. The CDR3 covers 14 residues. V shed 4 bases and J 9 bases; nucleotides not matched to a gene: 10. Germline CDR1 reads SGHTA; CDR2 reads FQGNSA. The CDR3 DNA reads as TGTGCCAGCAGCTCGGGACAGGGTCGTGCAGCGCAGTACTTC. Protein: CASSSGQGRAAQYF.

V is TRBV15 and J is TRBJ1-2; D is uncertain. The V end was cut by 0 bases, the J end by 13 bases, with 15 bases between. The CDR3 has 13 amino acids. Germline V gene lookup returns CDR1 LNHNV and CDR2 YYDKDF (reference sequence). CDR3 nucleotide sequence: TGTGCCACCAGCAGAGATTTCAGCGGGCCCCCCACCTTC. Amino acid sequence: CATSRDFSGPPTF.

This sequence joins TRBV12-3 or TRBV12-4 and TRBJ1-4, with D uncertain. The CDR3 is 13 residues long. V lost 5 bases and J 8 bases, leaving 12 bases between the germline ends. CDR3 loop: CASSTGNAEKLFF. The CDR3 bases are TGTGCCAGCAGTACGGGGAATGCAGAAAAACTGTTTTTT.

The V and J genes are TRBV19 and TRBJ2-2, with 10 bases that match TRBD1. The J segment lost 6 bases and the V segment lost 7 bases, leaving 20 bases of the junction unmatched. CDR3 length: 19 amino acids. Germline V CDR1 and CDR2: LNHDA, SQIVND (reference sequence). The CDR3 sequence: CASTSAIGVGQGRSGELFF. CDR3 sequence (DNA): TGTGCCAGTACCTCAGCTATTGGTGTGGGACAGGGGAGGTCCGGGGAGCTGTTTTTT.

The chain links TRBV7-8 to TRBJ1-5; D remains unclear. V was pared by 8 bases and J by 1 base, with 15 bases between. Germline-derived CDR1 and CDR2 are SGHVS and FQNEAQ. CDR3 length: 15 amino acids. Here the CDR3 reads CASVEGPESNQPQHF. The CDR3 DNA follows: TGTGCCAGCGTCGAAGGGCCAGAAAGCAATCAGCCCCAGCATTTT. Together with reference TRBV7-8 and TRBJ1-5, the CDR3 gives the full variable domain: GAGVSQSPRYKVAKRGQDVALRCDPISGHVSLFWYQQALGQGPEFLTYFQNEAQLDKSGLPSDRFFAERPEGSVSTLKIQRTQQEDSAVYLCASVEGPESNQPQHFGDGTRLSIL.

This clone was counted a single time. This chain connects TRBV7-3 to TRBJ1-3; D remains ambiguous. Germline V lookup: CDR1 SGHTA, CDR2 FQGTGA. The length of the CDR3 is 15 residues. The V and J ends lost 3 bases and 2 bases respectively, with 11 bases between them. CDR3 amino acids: CASSFGVETGNTIYF. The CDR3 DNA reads TGTGCCAGCAGCTTCGGTGTCGAGACTGGAAACACCATATATTTT.

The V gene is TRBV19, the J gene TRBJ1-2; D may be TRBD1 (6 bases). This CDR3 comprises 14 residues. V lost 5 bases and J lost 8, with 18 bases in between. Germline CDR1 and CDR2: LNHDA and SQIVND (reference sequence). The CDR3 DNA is TGTGCCAGTAGTTCGTTGGGGGCGCCGGGCGGCTACACCTTC. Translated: CASSSLGAPGGYTF.

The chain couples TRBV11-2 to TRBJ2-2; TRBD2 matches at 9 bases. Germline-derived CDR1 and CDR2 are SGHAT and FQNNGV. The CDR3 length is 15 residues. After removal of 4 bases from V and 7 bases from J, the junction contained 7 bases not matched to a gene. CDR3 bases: TGTGCCAGCAGCTGGGAGACTAGCGGTGTCGGGGAGCTGTTTTTT. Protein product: CASSWETSGVGELFF.

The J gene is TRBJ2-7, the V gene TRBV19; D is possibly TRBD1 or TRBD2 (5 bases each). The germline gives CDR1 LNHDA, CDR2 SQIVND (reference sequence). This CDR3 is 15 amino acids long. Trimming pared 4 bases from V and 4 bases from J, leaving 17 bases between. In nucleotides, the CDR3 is TGTGCCAGTAGTACCCAGTCCGGGACGGTATACGAGCAGTACTTC. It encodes CASSTQSGTVYEQYF.

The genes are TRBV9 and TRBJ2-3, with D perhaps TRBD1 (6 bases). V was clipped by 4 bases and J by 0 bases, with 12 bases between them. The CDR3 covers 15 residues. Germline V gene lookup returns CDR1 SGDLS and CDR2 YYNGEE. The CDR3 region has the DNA TGTGCCAGCAGCCTCCAGGGGATGAGCACAGATACGCAGTATTTT. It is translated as CASSLQGMSTDTQYF. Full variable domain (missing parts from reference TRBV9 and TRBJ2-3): DSGVTQTPKHLITATGQRVTLRCSPRSGDLSVYWYQQSLDQGLQFLIQYYNGEERAKGNILERFSAQQFPDLHSELNLSSLELGDSALYFCASSLQGMSTDTQYFGPGTRLTVL.

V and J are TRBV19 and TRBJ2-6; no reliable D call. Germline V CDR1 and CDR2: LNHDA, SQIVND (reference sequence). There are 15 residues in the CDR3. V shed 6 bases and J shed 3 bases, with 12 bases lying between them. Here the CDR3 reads CASRPSPYGANVLTF. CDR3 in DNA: TGTGCCAGTAGACCCTCCCCGTATGGGGCCAACGTCCTGACTTTC.

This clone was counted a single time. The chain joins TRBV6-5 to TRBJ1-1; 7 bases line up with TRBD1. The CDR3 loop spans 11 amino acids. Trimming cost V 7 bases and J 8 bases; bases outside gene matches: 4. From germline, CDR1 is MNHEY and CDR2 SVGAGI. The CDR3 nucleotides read TGTGCCAGCACCTCGGGACAGGAAGCTTTCTTT. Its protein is CASTSGQEAFF.

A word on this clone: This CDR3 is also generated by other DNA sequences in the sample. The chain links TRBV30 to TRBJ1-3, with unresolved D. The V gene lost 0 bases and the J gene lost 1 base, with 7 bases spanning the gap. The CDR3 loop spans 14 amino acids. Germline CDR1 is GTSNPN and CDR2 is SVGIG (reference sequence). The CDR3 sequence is CAWSVPVSGNTIYF. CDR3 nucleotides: TGTGCCTGGAGTGTACCCGTTTCTGGAAACACCATATATTTT.

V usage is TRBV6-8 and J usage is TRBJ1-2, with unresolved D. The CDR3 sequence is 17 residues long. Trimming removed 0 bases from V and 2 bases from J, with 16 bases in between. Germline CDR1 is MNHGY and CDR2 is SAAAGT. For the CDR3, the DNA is TGTGCCAGCAGTTACTCGATAACGGGCGAGGACAACTATGGCTACACCTTC. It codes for CASSYSITGEDNYGYTF.

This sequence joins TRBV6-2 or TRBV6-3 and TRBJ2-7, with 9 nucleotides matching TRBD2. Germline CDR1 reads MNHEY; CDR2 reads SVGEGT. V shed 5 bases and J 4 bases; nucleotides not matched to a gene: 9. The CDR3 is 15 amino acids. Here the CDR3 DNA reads TGTGCCAGCAGTGCTAGCGGGGTGGAAATTTACGAGCAGTACTTC. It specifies CASSASGVEIYEQYF.

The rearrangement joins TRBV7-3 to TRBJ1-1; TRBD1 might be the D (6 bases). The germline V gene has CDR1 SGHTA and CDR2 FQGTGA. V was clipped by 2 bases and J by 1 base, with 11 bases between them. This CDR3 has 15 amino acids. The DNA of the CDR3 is TGTGCCAGCAGCTTATTTCCGGGGGCGAACACTGAAGCTTTCTTT. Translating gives CASSLFPGANTEAFF.

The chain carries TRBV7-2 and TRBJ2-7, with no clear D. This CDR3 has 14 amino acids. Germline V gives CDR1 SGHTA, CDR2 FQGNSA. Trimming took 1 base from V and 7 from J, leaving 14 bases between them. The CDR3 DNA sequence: TGTGCCAGCAGCTTAGATCTCCTGTCTAGAGAGCAGTACTTC. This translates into CASSLDLLSREQYF.

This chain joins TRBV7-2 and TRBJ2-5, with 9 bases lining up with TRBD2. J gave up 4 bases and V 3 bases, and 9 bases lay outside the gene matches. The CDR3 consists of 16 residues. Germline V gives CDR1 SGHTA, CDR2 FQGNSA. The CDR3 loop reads CASSLGGAGGRETQYF. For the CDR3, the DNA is TGTGCCAGCAGCTTGGGGGGAGCGGGAGGACGAGAGACCCAGTACTTC.

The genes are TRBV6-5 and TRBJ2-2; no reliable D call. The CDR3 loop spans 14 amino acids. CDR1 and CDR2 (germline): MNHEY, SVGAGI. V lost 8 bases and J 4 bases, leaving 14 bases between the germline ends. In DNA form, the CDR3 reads TGTGCCAGCGCCCTGCTTTCGGTCACCGGGGAGCTGTTTTTT. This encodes CASALLSVTGELFF.